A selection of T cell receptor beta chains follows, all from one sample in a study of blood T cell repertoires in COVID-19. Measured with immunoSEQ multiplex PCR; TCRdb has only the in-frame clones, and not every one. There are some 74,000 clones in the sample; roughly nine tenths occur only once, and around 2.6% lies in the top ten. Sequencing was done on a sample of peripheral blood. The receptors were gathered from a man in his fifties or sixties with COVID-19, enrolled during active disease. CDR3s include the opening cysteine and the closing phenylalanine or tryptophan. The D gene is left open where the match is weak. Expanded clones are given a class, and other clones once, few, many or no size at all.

TGTGCCAGCAGCTTGGTCCGACAGAGCTCTGGGGCCAACGTCCTGACTTTC,CASSLVRQSSGANVLTF,TRBV5-6,-,TRBJ2-6,17,-
TGCGCCAGCAGCCAACAGGTCTCTGGGGCCAACGTCCTGACTTTC,CASSQQVSGANVLTF,TRBV4-1,-,TRBJ2-6,15,-
TGTGCCAGCAGCTTACCACGGGAGGCAGATAGCACAGATACGCAGTATTTT,CASSLPREADSTDTQYF,TRBV7-2,TRBD2,TRBJ2-3,17,-
TGTGCCACCGGACTCAACGACGCGACCCAGTACTTC,CATGLNDATQYF,TRBV19,-,TRBJ2-5,12,-
TGTGCCAGCAGTGAAGACCTAGACAGGTCCTACGAGCAGTACTTC,CASSEDLDRSYEQYF,TRBV2,-,TRBJ2-7,15,-
TGTGCCAGCAGCTTGGGTTTAGAGACAGGGGATCGGTATTTT,CASSLGLETGDRYF,TRBV5-4,TRBD1,TRBJ2-3,14,-
TGTGCCAGCTCACCGAGGCACCTGGTCTACGAGCAGTACTTC,CASSPRHLVYEQYF,TRBV18,-,TRBJ2-7,14,-
TGTGCCAGCAGCTTAGCGGCTAGCACAGATACGCAGTATTTT,CASSLAASTDTQYF,TRBV7-9,-,TRBJ2-3,14,-
TGTGCCAGCAGCTTAGGCCTAGTTGGCGTCGGGGAGCTGTTTTTT,CASSLGLVGVGELFF,TRBV7-6,-,TRBJ2-2,15,-
TGCGCCAGCAGCTTTGGGAATACAGGGGGCACAGATACGCAGTATTTT,CASSFGNTGGTDTQYF,TRBV5-1,TRBD1,TRBJ2-3,16,once
TGCAGCGTTGAGGGCTTTATGAACACTGAAGCTTTCTTT,CSVEGFMNTEAFF,TRBV29-1,-,TRBJ1-1,13,-
TGTGCCAGCTCTAAGTCTAGCGACGAGCAGTACTTC,CASSKSSDEQYF,TRBV3-1/TRBV3-2,-,TRBJ2-7,12,-
TGTGCCAGCAGCCAAGCGGGAGTCACAGATACGCAGTATTTT,CASSQAGVTDTQYF,TRBV3-1/TRBV3-2,-,TRBJ2-3,14,-
TGTGCCTGGAGTATTACGGGAGGTGGATTATCTAGGAATGAGCAGTTCTTC,CAWSITGGGLSRNEQFF,TRBV30,TRBD2,TRBJ2-1,17,-
TGTGCCAGCAGCAACGGGGGGAACACTGAAGCTTTCTTT,CASSNGGNTEAFF,TRBV7-8,-,TRBJ1-1,13,few
TGTGCCAGCAGCTTGGACATACGCACAGATACGCAGTATTTT,CASSLDIRTDTQYF,TRBV7-8,-,TRBJ2-3,14,-
TGTGCCAGCAGTTCAATACTAGGGGATACGCAGTATTTT,CASSSILGDTQYF,TRBV28,-,TRBJ2-3,13,-
TGTGCCAGCAGTTCCGGGAATCAGCCCCAGCATTTT,CASSSGNQPQHF,TRBV27,-,TRBJ1-5,12,-
TGTGCCAGCATCACAAAGGAGGGTGGGGAAAAACTGTTTTTT,CASITKEGGEKLFF,TRBV2,-,TRBJ1-4,14,-
TGTGCCAGCAGCTCAAGACTAGCGGGAGGCGCAGATACGCAGTATTTT,CASSSRLAGGADTQYF,TRBV7-6,TRBD2,TRBJ2-3,16,once